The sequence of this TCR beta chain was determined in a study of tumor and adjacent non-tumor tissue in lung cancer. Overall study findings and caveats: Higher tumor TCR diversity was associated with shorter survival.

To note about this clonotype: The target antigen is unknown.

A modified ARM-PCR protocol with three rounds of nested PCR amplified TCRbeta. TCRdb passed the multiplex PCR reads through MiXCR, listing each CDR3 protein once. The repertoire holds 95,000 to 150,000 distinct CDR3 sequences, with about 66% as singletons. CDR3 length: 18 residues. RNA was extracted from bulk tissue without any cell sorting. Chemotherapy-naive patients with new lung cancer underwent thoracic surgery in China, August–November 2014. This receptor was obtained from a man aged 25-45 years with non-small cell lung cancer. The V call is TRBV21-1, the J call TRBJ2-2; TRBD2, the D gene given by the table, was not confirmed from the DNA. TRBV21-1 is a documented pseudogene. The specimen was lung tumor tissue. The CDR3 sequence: CASSKEAWRGLGAGELFF. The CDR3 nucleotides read TGTGCCAGCAGCAAAGAGGCGTGGAGGGGGTTAGGGGCCGGGGAGCTGTTTTTT.